The 32 T cell receptor beta chains given below trace back to one sample, sequenced in a study of T-cell memory formation after mild COVID-19. One entry per CDR3 protein results from TCRdb running MiXCR on the 5' RACE reads. There are 450,000 or so distinct CDR3 sequences in the sample; 20% occur only once, and roughly 8.4% lies in the top ten. Material for sequencing was PBMCs or a T cell subset sorted from them (not recorded which). These receptors originate from an adult woman who had mild COVID-19 (a few samples of this study predate the infection). Cell type and time point are not known.

The chain employs TRBV6-5 and TRBJ2-1; D remains ambiguous. The ends were cut back, 0 bases at V and 12 bases at J, with 6 bases in the middle. The CDR3 covers 11 residues. In germline, CDR1 is MNHEY, CDR2 SVGAGI. This chain's CDR3 is CASSYSGRQFF. CDR3 nucleotides: TGTGCCAGCAGTTACTCGGGCCGGCAGTTCTTC.

This clonotype has more than one count but fewer than ten. This chain links TRBV20-1 with TRBJ1-1; possible D gene TRBD1, 6 bases. The CDR3 length is 12 residues. Trimming cost V 6 bases and J 5 bases, with 13 bases left between them. Looked up from germline, CDR1 is DFQATT and CDR2 is SNEGSKA (reference sequence). The DNA of the CDR3 is TGCAGTGCGGAGGGACACGGGACTGAAGCTTTCTTT. Amino acids: CSAEGHGTEAFF.

The gene calls are TRBV24-1 and TRBJ2-3, with D perhaps matching TRBD1 (6 bases). This CDR3 spans 16 amino acids. The germline CDR1 and CDR2 sequences are KGHDR and SFDVKD. Trimming removed 4 bases at V and 0 bases at J, with 13 bases between. The DNA of the CDR3 is TGTGCCACCAGTGACACCGGGACACAGAGCACAGATACGCAGTATTTT. As protein: CATSDTGTQSTDTQYF.

This clonotype showed up just a few times. The chain uses TRBV5-6 and TRBJ2-4; D uncertain. Trimming took 1 base from V and 0 from J, leaving 26 bases between them. The CDR3 totals 21 residues. Germline V gene sequence: CDR1 SGHDT, CDR2 YYEEEE. In DNA, the CDR3 is TGTGCCAGCAGCTTGTCCCCGGGCGGCGGCTTACCCGGTCTAGCCAAAAACATTCAGTACTTC. Amino acid sequence: CASSLSPGGGLPGLAKNIQYF.

This rearrangement joins TRBV19 to TRBJ2-6, with unresolved D. Trimming cost V 7 bases and J 5 bases, with 6 bases left between them. This CDR3 is 12 amino acids long. The germline CDR1 and CDR2 sequences are LNHDA and SQIVND (reference sequence). The CDR3 sequence is CASTSWANVLTF. The CDR3 DNA reads TGTGCCAGTACTTCCTGGGCCAACGTCCTGACTTTC.

The chain combines TRBV24-1 with TRBJ1-6; no definite D call. The germline V gene has CDR1 KGHDR and CDR2 SFDVKD. Trimming removed 4 bases at V and 12 bases at J, with 9 bases between. The CDR3 length is 12 residues. The CDR3 loop reads CATSEHGGPLHF. CDR3 nucleotide sequence: TGTGCCACCAGTGAACACGGAGGACCCCTCCACTTT.

This clonotype has only a few counts. The chain is built from TRBV13 and TRBJ1-1, with D perhaps TRBD1 (6 bases). Per the germline V gene, CDR1 is PRHDT and CDR2 is FYEKMQ (reference sequence). There are 16 residues in the CDR3. Trimming pared 0 bases from V and 5 bases from J, leaving 16 bases between. The CDR3 DNA reads as TGTGCCAGCAGCTTAGGCCCGCAGGGGATAGGGACTGAAGCTTTCTTT. Protein product: CASSLGPQGIGTEAFF.

The chain uses TRBV7-8 and TRBJ2-5; the match to TRBD2 covers 8 bases. Germline V gene lookup returns CDR1 SGHVS and CDR2 FQNEAQ. The CDR3 totals 19 residues. V lost 5 bases to trimming and J lost 0 bases; unmatched junction nucleotides: 17. DNA for the CDR3: TGTGCCAGCAGCCTGCCGAAGCGGGGGCTTGGGATCGACCAAGAGACCCAGTACTTC. Protein: CASSLPKRGLGIDQETQYF.

This rearrangement joins TRBV4-1 to TRBJ1-5; 10 bases match TRBD1. The CDR3 covers 17 residues. Germline V gene lookup returns CDR1 MGHRA and CDR2 YSYEKL. V shed 5 bases, J shed 7 bases, and the junction held 14 bases outside the gene matches. The CDR3 nucleotides are TGCGCCAGCAGCACCCGTACCGACAGGGGGCCGGGACAGCCCCAGCATTTT. Translated, it gives CASSTRTDRGPGQPQHF.

This clonotype was observed a handful of times. The gene calls are TRBV24-1 and TRBJ1-5; D not resolved. Germline CDR1 and CDR2: KGHDR and SFDVKD. This CDR3 spans 13 amino acids. The V end lost 6 bases, the J end lost 3 bases, and 8 bases lay between the germline ends. The chain's CDR3 is CATSQGYNQPQHF. Here the CDR3 DNA reads TGTGCCACCAGTCAAGGGTACAATCAGCCCCAGCATTTT.

This clonotype was seen just once. The chain joins TRBV21-1 to TRBJ2-1; the D call in the table, TRBD2, was not verified against the DNA. TRBV21-1 is flagged as a pseudogene. The CDR3 totals 17 residues. CDR3 amino acids: CASSKAQLAGAYNEQFF. DNA for the CDR3: TGTGCCAGCAGCAAAGCGCAGCTAGCGGGGGCCTACAATGAGCAGTTCTTC.

The rearrangement links TRBV20-1 to TRBJ1-2; 10 positions agree with TRBD1. In germline, CDR1 is DFQATT, CDR2 SNEGSKA (reference sequence). The CDR3 contains 14 residues. The J segment lost 4 bases and the V segment lost 1 base, leaving 3 bases of the junction unmatched. The CDR3 region is CSARAGTGVYGYTF. CDR3 nucleotide sequence: TGCAGTGCTAGAGCCGGGACAGGGGTCTATGGCTACACCTTC.

The chain combines TRBV2 with TRBJ2-1; 8 positions agree with TRBD2. V lost 7 bases to trimming and J lost 5 bases; unmatched junction nucleotides: 22. The V gene's germline CDR1 is SNHLY and CDR2 FYNNEI. This CDR3 spans 19 amino acids. This CDR3 reads CASNWVLIRREGLDNEQFF. DNA for the CDR3: TGTGCCAGCAATTGGGTCTTGATTCGCCGGGAGGGCCTCGACAATGAGCAGTTCTTC.

This clonotype was counted once. Its ends do not fully match the called genes, so a read error is possible. The rearrangement links TRBV5-1 to TRBJ1-1; D uncertain. The length of the CDR3 is 13 residues. The V gene's germline CDR1 is SGHRS and CDR2 YFSETQ. The DNA of the CDR3 is TGCGCCAGCAGCTTAGAGGGTCCCCCTGAATCTTTCTTT. It yields the protein CASSLEGPPESFF.

The rearrangement joins TRBV6-2 or TRBV6-3 to TRBJ2-3; D is perhaps TRBD2 (5 bases). Germline CDR1 MNHEY, CDR2 SVGEGT. Trimming removed 8 bases from V and 7 bases from J, with 16 bases in between. This CDR3 spans 13 amino acids. The CDR3 DNA reads TGTGCCAGCGACGACTACCGGCGGCATACGCAGTATTTT. This codes for CASDDYRRHTQYF.

This clonotype occurred a few times. The rearrangement uses TRBV7-6 and TRBJ2-7; maybe TRBD2 (6 bases). CDR3 length: 16 residues. CDR1 SGHVS and CDR2 FNYEAQ come from the germline V gene. V was clipped by 3 bases and J by 2 bases, with 17 bases between them. The chain's CDR3 is CASSFGPGERPYEQYF. In DNA form, the CDR3 reads TGTGCCAGCAGCTTTGGACCGGGAGAACGCCCCTACGAGCAGTACTTC. The full variable domain, its missing parts supplied by reference TRBV7-6 and TRBJ2-7, is GAGVSQSPRYKVTKRGQDVALRCDPISGHVSLYWYRQALGQGPEFLTYFNYEAQQDKSGLPNDRFSAERPEGSISTLTIQRTEQRDSAMYRCASSFGPGERPYEQYFGPGTRLTVT.

The chain is built from TRBV4-2 and TRBJ1-1; D is perhaps TRBD1 (5 bases). V lost 1 base and J lost 1, with 10 bases in between. Germline CDR1 reads LGHNA; CDR2 reads YNFKEQ. This CDR3 contains 15 residues. CDR3 residues: CASSQATGRNTEAFF. The CDR3 nucleotides are TGTGCCAGCAGCCAAGCAACAGGACGGAACACTGAAGCTTTCTTT.

This clonotype was seen more than once but under ten times. The chain links TRBV7-8 to TRBJ1-5; D remains ambiguous. This CDR3 is 12 amino acids long. The V gene lost 5 bases and the J gene lost 3 bases, with 5 bases spanning the gap. Germline V gives CDR1 SGHVS, CDR2 FQNEAQ. The CDR3 spells CASSENNQPQHF. In DNA, the CDR3 is TGTGCCAGCAGCGAGAACAATCAGCCCCAGCATTTT.

The table lists this clonotype with a few counts. This chain joins TRBV12-3 or TRBV12-4 and TRBJ2-5; D might be TRBD1 or TRBD2, each matching 5 bases. V dropped 4 bases and J dropped 5 bases, with 14 bases sitting between them. The CDR3 covers 14 residues. The CDR3 DNA reads as TGTGCCAGCAGTTATGGGACCAAACAGGAGACCCAGTACTTC. Its protein product is CASSYGTKQETQYF.

This chain uses TRBV29-1 with TRBJ2-1; 7 positions match TRBD1. V lost 6 bases and J lost 0; bases outside the gene matches: 2. CDR1 is SQVTM and CDR2 is ANQGSEA in the germline V gene. The CDR3 spans 13 residues. CDR3 nucleotide sequence: TGCAGCGTCGACAGGGTCTCCTACAATGAGCAGTTCTTC. This sequence encodes CSVDRVSYNEQFF.

This clonotype was seen a few times. The rearrangement links TRBV2 to TRBJ2-1; 11 bases map to TRBD2. Per the germline V gene, CDR1 is SNHLY and CDR2 is FYNNEI. This CDR3 contains 14 residues. The ends lost 6 bases at V and 8 bases at J; junction bases unmatched: 6. The CDR3 bases are TGTGCCAGCAGGGAGGGACTAGCGGACGATGAGCAGTTCTTC. It is translated as CASREGLADDEQFF. The whole variable domain, filled in from reference TRBV2 and TRBJ2-1, reads EPEVTQTPSHQVTQMGQEVILRCVPISNHLYFYWYRQILGQKVEFLVSFYNNEISEKSEIFDDQFSVERPDGSNFTLKIRSTKLEDSAMYFCASREGLADDEQFFGPGTRLTVL.

The rearrangement joins TRBV20-1 to TRBJ2-1, with D hard to call. Per the germline V gene, CDR1 is DFQATT and CDR2 is SNEGSKA (reference sequence). V lost 1 base and J lost 8, with 15 bases in between. CDR3 length equals 14 residues. The CDR3, as DNA: TGCAGTGCTAGAGGCTGGACCCTAGGGTATGAGCAGTTCTTC. Its translation is CSARGWTLGYEQFF.

The rearrangement links TRBV7-8 to TRBJ2-7; the D gene could be TRBD1 or TRBD2 (5 bases each). Germline values: CDR1 SGHVS, CDR2 FQNEAQ. This CDR3 comprises 15 residues. Trimming took off 8 bases at V and 0 bases at J, with 17 bases between the two ends. The CDR3 DNA reads TGTGCCAGCGGGGATGACGGGGCGAGCTCCTACGAGCAGTACTTC. This codes for CASGDDGASSYEQYF. Supplemented by reference TRBV7-8 and TRBJ2-7, the full variable domain reads GAGVSQSPRYKVAKRGQDVALRCDPISGHVSLFWYQQALGQGPEFLTYFQNEAQLDKSGLPSDRFFAERPEGSVSTLKIQRTQQEDSAVYLCASGDDGASSYEQYFGPGTRLTVT.

The rearrangement links TRBV5-4 to TRBJ2-1; D is perhaps TRBD2 (5 bases). The ends were cut back, 1 base at V and 7 bases at J, with 15 bases in the middle. CDR1 is SGHNT, CDR2 YYREEE, per germline (reference sequence). The CDR3 covers 15 residues. The CDR3, as DNA: TGTGCCAGCAGCTTGCTGGAGGTCGCGTGGAATGAGCAGTTCTTC. This gives the protein CASSLLEVAWNEQFF.

The rearrangement uses TRBV4-2 and TRBJ2-3; 8 bases line up with TRBD2. The CDR3 is 15 residues long. Losses at the gene ends were 0 bases for V and 3 bases for J; bases not matched to a gene: 2. The germline V gene has CDR1 LGHNA and CDR2 YNFKEQ. CDR3 bases: TGTGCCAGCAGCCAAGAGGGCGGGGGGACAGATACGCAGTATTTT. Translating it yields CASSQEGGGTDTQYF.

The chain uses TRBV12-3 or TRBV12-4 and TRBJ1-1; D possibly corresponds to TRBD1 (6 bases). The V gene lost 4 bases and the J gene lost 10 bases, with 19 bases spanning the gap. This CDR3 comprises 14 residues. The CDR3 loop reads CASSSPDRSRVAFF. CDR3 DNA sequence: TGTGCCAGCAGTTCCCCGGACAGATCACGAGTAGCTTTCTTT.

The rearrangement uses TRBV12-3 or TRBV12-4 and TRBJ1-4, with 9 bases matching TRBD1. This CDR3 is 13 amino acids long. With 7 bases clipped from V and 10 bases from J, the junction kept 7 bases outside the gene matches. The CDR3 is CASNQMGQGKLFF. Written as DNA, the CDR3 is TGTGCCAGCAACCAAATGGGACAGGGAAAACTGTTTTTT.

This clonotype came up a few times. This chain joins TRBV27 and TRBJ1-1; D is unresolved. The CDR3 totals 13 residues. In germline, CDR1 is MNHEY, CDR2 SMNVEV (reference sequence). Trimming removed 7 bases at V and 4 bases at J, with 13 bases between. In nucleotides, the CDR3 is TGTGCCAGCACCCTCCGCGGGTCCACTGAAGCTTTCTTT. Protein product: CASTLRGSTEAFF.

This clonotype was seen a few times. The V call is TRBV5-4, the J call TRBJ1-2; maybe TRBD1 (5 bases). The CDR3 spans 15 residues. Germline CDR1 is SGHNT and CDR2 is YYREEE (reference sequence). V lost 4 bases, J lost 4 bases, and 17 bases lay in between. The CDR3 is CASSEQARDGYGYTF. CDR3 bases: TGTGCCAGCAGCGAGCAGGCCAGGGACGGCTATGGCTACACCTTC.

This clonotype was counted between two and nine times. The chain couples TRBV7-9 to TRBJ2-5, with 8 bases aligning to TRBD1. CDR3 length equals 14 residues. J gave up 4 bases and V 3 bases, and 4 bases lay outside the gene matches. Per germline, CDR1 SEHNR and CDR2 FQNEAQ (reference sequence). CDR3 sequence reads: CASSFGQGGETQYF. Here the CDR3 DNA reads TGTGCCAGCAGCTTTGGACAGGGCGGAGAGACCCAGTACTTC. The full variable domain, with the rest looked up from reference TRBV7-9 and TRBJ2-5, is DTGVSQNPRHKITKRGQNVTFRCDPISEHNRLYWYRQTLGQGPEFLTYFQNEAQLEKSRLLSDRFSAERPKGSFSTLEIQRTEQGDSAMYLCASSFGQGGETQYFGPGTRLLVL.

This clonotype was seen ten or more times. The chain couples TRBV5-1 to TRBJ2-1, with 9 bases lining up with TRBD1. Germline V CDR1 and CDR2: SGHRS, YFSETQ. J gave up 6 bases and V 5 bases, and 6 bases lay outside the gene matches. The length of the CDR3 is 14 residues. Here the CDR3 DNA reads TGCGCCAGCAGGTCGACAGGGGGGTCCAATGAGCAGTTCTTC. Its protein product is CASRSTGGSNEQFF.

The rearrangement uses TRBV19 and TRBJ2-7, with 8 bases fitting TRBD2. The CDR3 totals 14 residues. The V gene end was trimmed by 5 bases and the J gene end by 2 bases; junction bases not matched to a gene: 5. Germline V lookup: CDR1 LNHDA, CDR2 SQIVND (reference sequence). CDR3 loop: CASSLGLDTYEQYF. The DNA of the CDR3 is TGTGCCAGTAGTCTGGGACTAGATACCTACGAGCAGTACTTC.